This is a list of T cell receptor beta chains from one sample in a study of cytomegalovirus exposure and HLA in healthy donors. Repertoires were generated with immunoSEQ multiplex PCR, while TCRdb's copy carries only in-frame clones and drops some. The repertoire holds some 110,000 clones, approximately 79% seen once, with approximately 3.7% in the top ten. Sequenced input: PBMCs. The receptors here all came from a man aged 55 to 70 in good health and CMV-seronegative. Each CDR3 is given with its conserved first and last residue. The order of the fields is CDR3 protein, CDR3 DNA, J gene, clone size, V gene, CDR3 length, D gene. A D gene is named only where the DNA matches it firmly. Clone size is not always given. Where it is, it says once, few, many or a class for expanded clones.

CDR3aa: CASSLIPDGYTF
CDR3nt: TGTGCCAGCAGTTTAATCCCTGATGGCTACACCTTC
j_gene: TRBJ1-2
abundance: -
v_gene: TRBV28
len: 12
d_gene: -

CDR3aa: CASSPRGGGGAGDTQYF
CDR3nt: TGTGCCAGCAGCCCCCGAGGAGGCGGGGGGGCAGGAGATACGCAGTATTTT
j_gene: TRBJ2-3
abundance: -
v_gene: TRBV5-4
len: 17
d_gene: TRBD2

CDR3aa: CAGGGHNEQFF
CDR3nt: TGTGCCGGAGGGGGCCACAATGAGCAGTTCTTC
j_gene: TRBJ2-1
abundance: few
v_gene: TRBV2
len: 11
d_gene: -

CDR3aa: CASTRGEADTQYF
CDR3nt: TGTGCCAGCACCCGGGGAGAAGCAGATACGCAGTATTTT
j_gene: TRBJ2-3
abundance: -
v_gene: TRBV18
len: 13
d_gene: -

CDR3aa: CAWRTQGAGRRSQYF
CDR3nt: TGTGCCTGGAGGACTCAAGGCGCGGGCCGGAGGTCCCAGTACTTC
j_gene: TRBJ2-5
abundance: -
v_gene: TRBV30
len: 15
d_gene: -

CDR3aa: CASDQSGSYNSPLHF
CDR3nt: TGTGCCAGCGATCAGTCGGGATCCTATAATTCACCCCTCCACTTT
j_gene: TRBJ1-6
abundance: -
v_gene: TRBV2
len: 15
d_gene: -

CDR3aa: CASSAVSPEAFF
CDR3nt: TGTGCCAGCAGTGCGGTGTCCCCTGAAGCTTTCTTT
j_gene: TRBJ1-1
abundance: -
v_gene: TRBV6-1
len: 12
d_gene: -

CDR3aa: CASSKEPRAAGELFF
CDR3nt: TGTGCCAGCAGCAAAGAGCCCAGGGCGGCCGGGGAGCTGTTTTTT
j_gene: TRBJ2-2
abundance: once
v_gene: TRBV21-1
len: 15
d_gene: -

CDR3aa: CASSQDWASGGDTQYF
CDR3nt: TGCGCCAGCAGCCAAGATTGGGCTAGCGGTGGAGATACGCAGTATTTT
j_gene: TRBJ2-3
abundance: -
v_gene: TRBV4-3
len: 16
d_gene: TRBD2

CDR3aa: CASSQDTITGGARSGYTF
CDR3nt: TGTGCCAGCAGCCAAGACACGATAACAGGGGGCGCAAGATCTGGCTACACCTTC
j_gene: TRBJ1-2
abundance: -
v_gene: TRBV4-2
len: 18
d_gene: TRBD1

CDR3aa: CASTPSWDRGEAFF
CDR3nt: TGTGCCAGTACGCCAAGCTGGGATAGGGGTGAAGCTTTCTTT
j_gene: TRBJ1-1
abundance: -
v_gene: TRBV19
len: 14
d_gene: -